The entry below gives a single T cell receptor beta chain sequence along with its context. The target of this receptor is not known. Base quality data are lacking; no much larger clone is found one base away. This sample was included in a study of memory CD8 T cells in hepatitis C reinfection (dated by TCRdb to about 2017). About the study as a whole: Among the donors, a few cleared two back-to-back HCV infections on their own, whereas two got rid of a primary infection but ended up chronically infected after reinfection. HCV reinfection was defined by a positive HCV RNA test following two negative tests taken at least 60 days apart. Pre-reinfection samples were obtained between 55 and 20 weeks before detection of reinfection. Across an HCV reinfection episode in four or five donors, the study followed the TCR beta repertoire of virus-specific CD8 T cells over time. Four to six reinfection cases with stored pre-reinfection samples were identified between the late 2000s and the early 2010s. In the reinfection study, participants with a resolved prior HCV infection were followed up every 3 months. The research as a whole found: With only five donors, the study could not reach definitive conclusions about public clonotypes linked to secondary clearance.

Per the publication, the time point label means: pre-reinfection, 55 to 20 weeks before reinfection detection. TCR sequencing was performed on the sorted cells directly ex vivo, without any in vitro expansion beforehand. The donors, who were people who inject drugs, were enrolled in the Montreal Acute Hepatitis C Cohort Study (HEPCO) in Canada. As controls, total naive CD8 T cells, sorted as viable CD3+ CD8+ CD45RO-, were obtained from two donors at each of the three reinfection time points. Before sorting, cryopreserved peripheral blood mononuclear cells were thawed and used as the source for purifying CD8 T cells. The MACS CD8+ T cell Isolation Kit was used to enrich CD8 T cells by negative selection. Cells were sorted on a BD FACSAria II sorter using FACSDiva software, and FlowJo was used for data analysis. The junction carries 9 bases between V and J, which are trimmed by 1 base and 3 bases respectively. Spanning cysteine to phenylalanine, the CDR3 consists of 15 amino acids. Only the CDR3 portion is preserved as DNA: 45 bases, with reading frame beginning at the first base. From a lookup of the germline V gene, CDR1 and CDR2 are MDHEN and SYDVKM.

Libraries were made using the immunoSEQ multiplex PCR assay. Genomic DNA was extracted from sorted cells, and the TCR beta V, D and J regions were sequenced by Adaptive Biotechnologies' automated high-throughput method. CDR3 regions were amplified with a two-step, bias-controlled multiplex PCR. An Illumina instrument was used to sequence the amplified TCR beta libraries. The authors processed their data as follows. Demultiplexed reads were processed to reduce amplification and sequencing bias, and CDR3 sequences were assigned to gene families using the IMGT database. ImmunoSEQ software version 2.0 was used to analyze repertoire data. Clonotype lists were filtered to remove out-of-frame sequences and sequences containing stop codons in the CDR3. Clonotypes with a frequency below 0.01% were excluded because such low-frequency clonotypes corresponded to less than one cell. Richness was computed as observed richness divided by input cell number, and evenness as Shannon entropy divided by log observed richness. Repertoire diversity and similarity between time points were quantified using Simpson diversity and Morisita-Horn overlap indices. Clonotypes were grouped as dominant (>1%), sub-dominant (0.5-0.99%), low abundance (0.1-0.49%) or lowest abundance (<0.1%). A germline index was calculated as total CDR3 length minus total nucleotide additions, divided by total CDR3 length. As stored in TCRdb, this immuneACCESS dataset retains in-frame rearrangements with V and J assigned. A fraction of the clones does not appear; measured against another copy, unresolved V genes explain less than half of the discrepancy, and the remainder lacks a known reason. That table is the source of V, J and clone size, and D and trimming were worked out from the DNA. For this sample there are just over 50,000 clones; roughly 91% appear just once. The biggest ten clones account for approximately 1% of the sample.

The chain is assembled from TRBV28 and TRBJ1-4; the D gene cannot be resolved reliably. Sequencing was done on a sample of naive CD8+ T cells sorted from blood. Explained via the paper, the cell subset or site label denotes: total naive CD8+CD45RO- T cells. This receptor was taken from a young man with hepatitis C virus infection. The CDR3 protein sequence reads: CASSLFEGSNEKLFF. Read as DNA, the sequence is TGTGCCAGCAGTTTATTCGAGGGTTCTAATGAAAAACTGTTTTTT. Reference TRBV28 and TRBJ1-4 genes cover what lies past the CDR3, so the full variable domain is DVKVTQSSRYLVKRTGEKVFLECVQDMDHENMFWYRQDPGLGLRLIYFSYDVKMKEKGDIPEGYSVSREKKERFSLILESASTNQTSMYLCASSLFEGSNEKLFFGSGTQLSVL.